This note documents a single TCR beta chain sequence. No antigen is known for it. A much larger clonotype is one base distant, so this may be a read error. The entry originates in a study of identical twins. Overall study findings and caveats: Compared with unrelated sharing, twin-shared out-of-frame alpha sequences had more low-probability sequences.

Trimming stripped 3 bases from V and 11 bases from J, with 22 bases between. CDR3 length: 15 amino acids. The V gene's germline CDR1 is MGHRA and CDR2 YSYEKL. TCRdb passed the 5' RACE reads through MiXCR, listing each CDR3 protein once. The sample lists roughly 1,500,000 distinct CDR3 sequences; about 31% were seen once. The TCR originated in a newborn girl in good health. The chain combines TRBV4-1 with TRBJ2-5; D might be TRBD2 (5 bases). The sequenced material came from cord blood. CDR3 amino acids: CASSQRIGLFNEQYF. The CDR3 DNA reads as TGCGCCAGCAGCCAGAGAATAGGACTTTTCAATGAGCAGTACTTC.